This TCR beta chain was captured in a study of cytomegalovirus exposure and HLA in healthy donors. CDR3 length: 13 amino acids. Germline lookup yields CDR1 MDHEN and CDR2 SYDVKM. V lost 2 bases and J 5 bases, leaving 10 bases between the germline ends. PCR used 60 Vbeta primers and 13 Jbeta primers. Sequenced by immunoSEQ multiplex PCR; TCRdb stores in-frame clones only, minus some. The table lists 200,000 or so clones, with 0.65% to 0.75% in the top ten. As to this clone: Its matching antigen is unknown.

Overall study results and limits: As was reported, the classifier diagnosed cytomegalovirus status with high specificity and sensitivity.

This clonotype originated in a boy younger than 18 in good health and CMV-seronegative. The sequenced material came from PBMCs. The genes are TRBV28 and TRBJ2-7; D possibly corresponds to TRBD2 (7 bases). CDR3 region: CASSLGGAHEQYF. The CDR3 DNA reads as TGTGCCAGCAGTTTAGGGGGGGCCCACGAGCAGTACTTC.